A single T cell receptor (beta chain) is shown here with its context. What this receptor recognizes is not known. No qualities accompany the bases; no much larger clone lies one base away. This sample is part of a study of cytomegalovirus exposure and HLA in healthy donors (dated by TCRdb to 2017 to 2019). For the study in its entirety: An earlier analysis of some 600 of the donors reported approximately 300 Gb of sequence data and around 100 million unique TCR beta sequences obtained from roughly 170 million T cells. Genome-wide SNP genotypes for about 65% of the 666 donors were used in a later genetic analysis, which treated that subset as a discovery cohort. Both class I and class II loci were covered by HLA typing, at four-digit resolution. An early release that covered some 640 HLA-typed donors contained about 290 gigabases of sequencing data and 65 million to 100 million unique TCR sequences. In a later analysis, previously published TCR beta repertoires from hundreds of donors were re-analyzed and high-resolution HLA genotyping was added so that TCR occurrence patterns could be studied. An earlier analysis of around 540 of the donors applied high-throughput TCR beta sequencing to assess whether each TCR beta V gene segment acted as functional or pseudogenic. The study profiled the T cell repertoires of 666 subjects by immunosequencing and related them to cytomegalovirus serostatus. Among the roughly 400 genotyped donors, around 81% belonged to the genetic ancestry cluster associated with self-reported Caucasian donors. Roughly five DR-DQ haplotypes were handled as single units for association and clustering, since linkage in the cohort was strong. Every discovery cohort repertoire had been produced on one sequencing platform. A separate validation cohort of approximately 120 different subjects was used in addition to the 666-subject first cohort. Donor age, sex, ethnicity and CMV serostatus were collected together with the repertoire data. Rather than drawing on any new phenotypic data, the later analysis identified candidate immune exposures from TCR beta sequences and the way those sequences occurred across donors. The study combined high-throughput TCR immunosequencing, statistical association of individual TCRs with disease status, and machine learning to predict cytomegalovirus infection status. The number of typed donors differed by locus: roughly 629-640 for A, B, C, DRB1 and DQB1; 500 to 550 for DQA1; 606 for DPA1; and around 450 for DPB1. On average, around 230,000 unique TCR beta nucleotide sequences were sequenced per donor among some 420 genotyped donors of the cohort, with 15% to 20% of those sequences being non-productive. The study aimed to test whether cataloging public T cell receptors could reveal signatures of past pathogen exposure.

From the cysteine through the phenylalanine, the CDR3 covers 15 amino acids. Only the CDR3 region is kept as DNA, spanning 45 bases read in frame from base 1. For CDR1 and CDR2, the germline V gene (reference sequence) lists LNHDA and SQIVND. V and J lose 4 bases and 6 bases, and a span of 16 bases separates them. The research as a whole found: In a later analysis, most CMV-associated TCR beta chains were found to appear HLA-restricted, with HLA associations seemingly driven largely by CMV exposure. Broadly in line with IMGT annotations, most TCR beta V segments showed up in productive rearrangements about 87% or about 30% of the time in an earlier analysis of 450 to 600 of the donors. About 15 rarely observed V segments, including chromosome 9 orphons, were excluded from the earlier analysis of several hundred of the donors because counts were too low. A total of 150 or so TCR beta chains were listed by the study as associated with cytomegalovirus. Assigning TCR associations to individual alleles was difficult when HLA alleles, especially DR and DQ, strongly co-occurred. Only TCR beta chains were sequenced in this cohort, and the absence of alpha or paired-chain data limited detectable features. In a later analysis, the rate of TCR association differed among HLA loci, with DRB1 alleles having the most associated TCRs and HLA-C alleles having the fewest. A further reported finding was that TCR beta sequences accurately predicted the HLA-A and HLA-B alleles for most subjects in the first cohort. The authors suggested that the approach could potentially be extended to other disease states and immunological phenotypes. A later analysis associated 15,000 to 20,000 TCR beta sequences with specific HLA alleles at a false discovery rate of 0.05. Three of the identified cytomegalovirus-associated TCR beta chains were confirmed in vitro to be specific for cytomegalovirus antigens. Cytomegalovirus status was reported to be diagnosed by the classifier with high specificity and sensitivity in both the original and validation cohorts. HLA typing was unavailable for some donors at each locus, so association tests used only the typed subset. In a later analysis, HLA-associated TCR beta chains showed more clonal expansion and lower generation probabilities than non-associated chains that were equally common. In a later genetic analysis, a missense DCLRE1C variant was associated with V-gene and J-gene trimming of TCR beta chains, and the association was replicated in an independent cohort. The presence/absence analyses assumed that sequencing depth was roughly uniform across donors, and that assumption may not be true. In a later genetic analysis, fewer N-insertions in productive TCRs were reported among donors in an Asian-associated ancestry cluster than the 666-donor mean. Some IMGT-functional V segments, including TRBV6-2 and TRBV6-3, could not be distinguished by the 87-base-pair reads and were therefore excluded. The sequencing pipeline was judged likely to have produced a cluster of highly shared sequence variants as a technical artifact. Most TCR sequences were observed very rarely across donors, whereas some public TCRs were present in many individuals. Correlated functional status among segregating V segments might be attributable to linkage disequilibrium, but an unknown experimental factor could not be ruled out. Several of the top co-occurrence clusters appeared to be linked to parvovirus B19, influenza, CMV and Epstein-Barr virus, according to a later analysis. Immune exposure information for the cohort was limited to CMV serostatus.

Receptors were amplified or captured by the immunoSEQ multiplex PCR assay. For the multiplex PCR, a mixture combining 60 forward primers for TCR Vbeta segments and 13 reverse primers for TCR Jbeta segments was used. A multiplex PCR assay on genomic DNA amplified the CDR3 region of rearranged TCR beta genes. The Illumina HiSeq System was used to sequence the amplified TCR beta libraries as 87-base-pair reads. The paper's data handling went like this. Across the 500 to 750 repertoires, a later analysis counted tens of millions of unique TCR beta chains, approximately 10 million of which were shared by at least two donors. Raw reads were error-corrected and collapsed into unique sequences with a nearest-neighbor algorithm that merged closely related sequences to remove PCR and sequencing errors. CDR3 sequences were aligned to IMGT reference sequences to assign V, D and J gene segments. For a sequence to be retained, at least a six-nucleotide match to both a V gene segment and a J gene segment was required. Rearrangements were called productive when the CDR3 lacked stop codons and stayed in frame with V and J; all others were non-productive. CDR3 was defined by IMGT convention, running from the second conserved V-encoded cysteine to the conserved J-encoded phenylalanine. The earlier analysis of about 610 of the donors excluded any sequence lacking an unambiguous match to a single V gene segment. An earlier analysis of some 610 of the donors called V segments functional above 56.7% productive rearrangements and segregating when the between-donor standard deviation exceeded 5%. To diagnose cytomegalovirus status from the catalog of TCR beta chain sequences, a statistical classification framework was built. In a later analysis, V and J genes were assigned by comparing TCR nucleotide sequences against IMGT/GENE-DB human TR gene sequences. The TCRdist pipeline was used in a later analysis to assign CDR3 sequences and most-parsimonious VDJ recombination scenarios. In a later analysis, every TCR beta chain was defined by the combination of its CDR3 amino acid sequence and its V-gene family, and reads without a unique V-gene family were dropped. In a later analysis, some 600 highly shared, low-generation-probability nucleotide sequences were removed to address suspected cross-contamination and a sequencing artifact. In a later analysis, a clonal expansion index for each public chain was calculated from normalized within-repertoire ranks of inferred template counts. In a later analysis, generation probabilities were computed with a VDJ recombination model fitted to out-of-frame rearrangements, and the resulting probabilities were checked against IGoR. A later analysis scored TCR-TCR, TCR-HLA and TCR-CMV co-occurrence with hypergeometric tests, applying a repertoire-size bias correction to TCR pairs. A later analysis estimated false discovery rates by permuting HLA or CMV assignments 20 times. In a later analysis, co-occurring TCRs were grouped using DBSCAN, with TCRdist sequence similarity added in when clustering inside HLA-allele-positive subsets. For co-occurrence clustering, repertoires with fewer than 30,000 or more than 120,000 public chains were excluded, along with several repertoires with anomalous nucleotide sharing. The table was pulled from immuneACCESS by TCRdb, which kept in-frame rearrangements only. Such tables lose some clones; where checked, under half of the loss comes from unresolved V genes, and the rest has no known cause. The V and J calls and clone size were taken over from that table, and D and trimming were inferred from the DNA. This sample holds about 160,000 clones; 79% were observed only once. 2% to 2.5% of the sample comes from the top ten.

The cohort comprised around 690 healthy bone marrow donors. Cohort members were all nominally healthy when sampled, although unrecorded immune exposures were likely present. The donor was CMV seronegative and was included in the group of 352 seronegative cohort members. A peripheral blood sample was collected from each donor, and TCR beta sequencing was performed on peripheral blood mononuclear cells. Genomic DNA was extracted from the blood cell samples with the Qiagen DNeasy Blood Extraction Kit. Material for sequencing was PBMCs. In this chain, TRBV19 is recombined with TRBJ2-1; the D gene lacks a confident call. This clonotype was obtained from a middle-aged man in good health and CMV-seronegative. In nucleotide form, the sequence is TGTGCCAGTAGTACAGCGATCCGAGGCCCCAATGAGCAGTTCTTC. This yields the protein CASSTAIRGPNEQFF.